A single sample gave rise to the 19 T cell receptor beta chains below, sequenced in a study of vaccination effects on CD4 cells after COVID-19. Before any sequencing was done, the ViraFEST assay used viral peptide pools to expand antigen-specific CD4+ T cells. At the end of around eleven days of culture, CD4+ T cells were isolated. Participants were vaccinated with two doses of either the BNT162b2 or mRNA-1273 vaccine. For these TCRs, the target antigens are not known. TCRdb's copy holds only in-frame clones and misses some; the assay was immunoSEQ multiplex PCR. Counted here are around 25,000 clones, approximately 79% occurring once; the ten biggest clones make up more than 5.5%. This specimen was CD4+ T cells from PBMCs cultured with SARS-CoV-2 spike peptides, taken after COVID-19 vaccination. The origin of the receptors is a human donor who received a COVID-19 vaccine. Some clones in this sample may be carry-over from other donors' samples.

The chain uses TRBV28 and TRBJ2-3, with D possibly TRBD1 on 7 matching bases. CDR1 and CDR2 (germline): MDHEN, SYDVKM. The CDR3 sequence is 17 residues long. V lost 0 bases to trimming and J lost 1 base, with 14 bases between them. The CDR3 spells CASSLWEGASGTDTQYF. The CDR3 DNA reads as TGTGCCAGCAGTTTATGGGAGGGGGCTAGTGGCACAGATACGCAGTATTTT.

The chain has TRBV5-1 and TRBJ2-5; D is perhaps TRBD1 (6 bases). Trimming removed 0 bases at V and 5 bases at J, with 14 bases between. The V gene's germline CDR1 is SGHRS and CDR2 YFSETQ. The CDR3 totals 15 residues. The CDR3 nucleotides are TGCGCCAGCAGCTTGGAGGTGGGGGCGGGCGAGACCCAGTACTTC. Its protein product is CASSLEVGAGETQYF.

CDR3 bases: TGTGCATCTAGCGGTAGCACAGATACGCAGTATTTT. Amino acid sequence: CASSGSTDTQYF. V gene TRBV6-6 combines with J gene TRBJ2-3; 7 bases line up with TRBD2. This CDR3 has 12 amino acids. Germline values: CDR1 MNHNY, CDR2 SVGAGI (reference sequence).

The chain combines TRBV7-2 with TRBJ2-2, with 7 positions matching TRBD1. This CDR3 has 15 residues. V shed 5 bases, J shed 4 bases, and the junction held 7 bases outside the gene matches. The germline gives CDR1 SGHTA, CDR2 FQGNSA. The CDR3 is CASSVEQGTTGELFF. CDR3 sequence (DNA): TGTGCCAGCAGCGTAGAACAGGGGACCACCGGGGAGCTGTTTTTT.

This clone was counted a few times. Other DNA sequences in this specimen translate into the identical CDR3. This chain joins TRBV12-5 and TRBJ2-2; no reliable D call. Germline V CDR1 and CDR2: LGHNT, FRNRAP. V lost 1 base to trimming and J lost 1 base, with 7 bases between them. This CDR3 has 15 residues. The CDR3 region has the DNA TGTGCTAGTGGTTTGGGCCACGGGAACACCGGGGAGCTGTTTTTT. Encoded protein: CASGLGHGNTGELFF.

This clone appeared a few times. This chain uses TRBV6-1 with TRBJ1-2; D uncertain. CDR3 length: 11 amino acids. Germline assignment: CDR1 MNHNS and CDR2 SASEGT. Trimming stripped 2 bases from V and 4 bases from J, with 2 bases between. The CDR3 region is CASSELYGYTF. CDR3 DNA: TGTGCCAGCAGTGAACTCTATGGCTACACCTTC.

This chain uses TRBV6-6 with TRBJ1-3, with D perhaps matching TRBD1 (5 bases). Germline CDR1 reads MNHNY; CDR2 reads SVGAGI (reference sequence). Trimming cost V 6 bases and J 8 bases, with 17 bases left between them. The CDR3 contains 14 residues. The CDR3 sequence is CASSQTGLRDTIYF. CDR3 nucleotide sequence: TGTGCCAGCAGCCAGACGGGGCTCCGGGACACCATATATTTT.

CDR3 coding DNA: TGTGCCAGCAGCGCGGGACAAACTGGGGCCAACGTCCTGACTTTC. It specifies CASSAGQTGANVLTF. V usage is TRBV7-9 and J usage is TRBJ2-6; D possibly matches TRBD1 or TRBD2 (6 bases each). This CDR3 has 15 residues. Germline values: CDR1 SEHNR, CDR2 FQNEAQ (reference sequence). The V end lost 5 bases, the J end lost 2 bases, and 10 bases lay between the germline ends. Filled out from reference TRBV7-9 and TRBJ2-6, the complete variable domain reads DTGVSQNPRHKITKRGQNVTFRCDPISEHNRLYWYRQTLGQGPEFLTYFQNEAQLEKSRLLSDRFSAERPKGSFSTLEIQRTEQGDSAMYLCASSAGQTGANVLTFGAGSRLTVL.

The chain employs TRBV24-1 and TRBJ1-5, with D unclear. The CDR3 has 16 residues. Deletions cut 3 bases from V and 4 bases from J, with 15 bases between. CDR1 is KGHDR and CDR2 is SFDVKD in the germline V gene. The CDR3 DNA is TGTGCCACCAGTGATGTCCAGGCAGAACTAAATCAGCCCCAGCATTTT. This encodes CATSDVQAELNQPQHF.

A few counts support this clone. This chain uses TRBV7-3 with TRBJ1-6; maybe TRBD1 (5 bases). Trimming cost V 5 bases and J 9 bases, with 11 bases left between them. Germline CDR1 is SGHTA and CDR2 is FQGTGA. The CDR3 covers 13 residues. CDR3 sequence (DNA): TGTGCCAGCAGCCCGGACAAAATTTCACCCCTCCACTTT. It yields the protein CASSPDKISPLHF.

V usage is TRBV5-1 and J usage is TRBJ2-5; 8 positions agree with TRBD1. The CDR3 covers 15 residues. Germline trimming cut 4 bases from V and 4 bases from J; bases unmatched to any gene: 9. Germline V CDR1 and CDR2: SGHRS, YFSETQ. The CDR3 sequence: CASSVTRGLGETQYF. CDR3 nucleotides: TGCGCCAGCAGCGTGACCAGGGGGCTAGGAGAGACCCAGTACTTC.

The J gene is TRBJ2-1, the V gene TRBV3-1 (or the pseudogene TRBV3-2); the match to TRBD2 covers 7 bases. CDR3 size: 13 residues. V lost 4 bases, J lost 7 bases, and 4 bases stayed unmatched. The germline V gene has CDR1 LGHDT and CDR2 YNNKEL (reference sequence). CDR3 nucleotide sequence: TGTGCCAGCAGCCGGGCGGGGGTGAATGAGCAGTTCTTC. Residues: CASSRAGVNEQFF.

This clone was counted once. The rearrangement links TRBV19 to TRBJ2-1; 10 positions match TRBD1. The J segment lost 2 bases and the V segment lost 5 bases, leaving 6 bases of the junction unmatched. The length of the CDR3 is 16 residues. Germline CDR1 LNHDA, CDR2 SQIVND (reference sequence). The CDR3 region is CASSVIGTGAYNEQFF. Written as DNA, the CDR3 is TGTGCCAGTAGTGTGATCGGGACAGGGGCCTACAATGAGCAGTTCTTC.

V gene TRBV3-1 (or the pseudogene TRBV3-2) combines with J gene TRBJ2-5; 11 bases match TRBD2. V shed 4 bases, J shed 2 bases, and the junction held 12 bases outside the gene matches. The CDR3 has 18 residues. Germline assignment: CDR1 LGHDT and CDR2 YNNKEL (reference sequence). The CDR3 DNA follows: TGTGCCAGCAGCCGCCACTCTCCTAGCGGGGGGACTCAAGAGACCCAGTACTTC. Protein: CASSRHSPSGGTQETQYF.

This chain uses TRBV23-1 with TRBJ1-5, with 7 bases aligning to TRBD1. TRBV23-1 qualifies as an ORF whose function is uncertain. There are 13 residues in the CDR3. The V gene end was trimmed by 7 bases and the J gene end by 5 bases; junction bases not matched to a gene: 5. Here the CDR3 reads CASTRQGYQPQHF. Here the CDR3 DNA reads TGCGCCAGCACTCGACAGGGATATCAGCCCCAGCATTTT.

The V call is TRBV19, the J call TRBJ1-1; D is ambiguous. Trimming pared 2 bases from V and 11 bases from J, leaving 15 bases between. This CDR3 has 13 amino acids. Germline V gene lookup returns CDR1 LNHDA and CDR2 SQIVND (reference sequence). The CDR3 coding sequence is TGTGCCAGTAGTATAAACCAGGACCTGAGTGCTTTCTTT. Amino acid sequence: CASSINQDLSAFF.

The chain employs TRBV3-1 (or the pseudogene TRBV3-2) and TRBJ1-2; 10 bases align to TRBD1. The CDR3 is made up of 15 amino acids. V gave up 4 bases and J gave up 5 bases; unmatched junction bases: 7. CDR1 is LGHDT and CDR2 is YNNKEL in the germline V gene (reference sequence). CDR3 in amino acids: CASSPGTGAGYGYTF. CDR3 DNA sequence: TGTGCCAGCAGCCCCGGGACAGGGGCGGGGTATGGCTACACCTTC.

The chain links TRBV7-2 to TRBJ1-6; unclear D gene. CDR3 length: 16 amino acids. In germline, CDR1 is SGHTA, CDR2 FQGNSA. The V end was cut by 2 bases, the J end by 5 bases, with 13 bases between. This CDR3 reads CASSLHTLSNNSPLHF. The CDR3 DNA reads TGTGCCAGCAGCTTACACACCCTTTCTAATAATTCACCCCTCCACTTT.

The chain links TRBV9 to TRBJ2-3; tentative D call: TRBD2 (6 bases). Germline values: CDR1 SGDLS, CDR2 YYNGEE. Trimming removed 0 bases at V and 1 base at J, with 12 bases between. The length of the CDR3 is 16 residues. CDR3 residues: CASSVARGFRTDTQYF. The CDR3 bases are TGTGCCAGCAGCGTAGCTCGGGGGTTCCGCACAGATACGCAGTATTTT. The complete variable domain, with remaining parts taken from reference TRBV9 and TRBJ2-3, reads DSGVTQTPKHLITATGQRVTLRCSPRSGDLSVYWYQQSLDQGLQFLIQYYNGEERAKGNILERFSAQQFPDLHSELNLSSLELGDSALYFCASSVARGFRTDTQYFGPGTRLTVL.